This TCR beta chain was observed in a study of T cell responses to AZD1222 COVID-19 vaccine (dated by TCRdb to 2020 to 2023). With respect to the entire study: A total of 233 trial participants underwent TCR sequencing, of whom approximately 210 received two doses of AZD1222 and about 25 received two doses of the MenACWY control vaccine. Trial participants were enrolled by age into subgroups of 18-55, 56-69 and 70-plus years, and about 150, 27 and 61 TCR-sequenced participants, respectively, were included in these subgroups. The study at large found these results: Because no samples from the day 14 peak response were available, repertoires could be characterized only after the peak T cell response. In the small 56-69-year group, the increase in depth fell short of significance, most likely because of low power. Conclusions about previously exposed vaccinees are limited, since just six or seven AZD1222 recipients were seropositive for SARS-CoV-2 at baseline. Reportedly, close to half of the unique spike-specific TCRs recognized epitopes lying outside the regions that are mutated in the B.1.351 and B.1.1.7 variants. CD4 TCRs associated with the vaccine covered the entire spike protein, and the dominant responses were in regions 160-218 and 743-854. A significant rise in spike-specific TCR breadth and depth was observed after two AZD1222 doses relative to day 0 and relative to MenACWY recipients. Participants were mostly white British and included more females than males, and it was suggested by the authors that clonal diversity may have been underestimated.

The germline V gene encodes CDR1 MDHEN and CDR2 SYDVKM. The CDR3, from cysteine to phenylalanine, totals 13 residues. Only CDR3 DNA remains: 39 bases, in frame from the first base. The germline ends are 13 bases apart after V is trimmed by 6 bases and J by 5 bases. The time point label corresponds to: about 28 days (+/-7) after the second vaccine dose. AZD1222 recipients with second doses at about 4 weeks or about 12 weeks were pooled, because spike-specific TCR depth and breadth did not differ between schedules. Vaccinee samples came from UK trials COV001 and COV002, including a single-blind randomized controlled phase 2/3 trial of AZD1222 (ChAdOx1 nCoV-19) in healthy adults. For TCRbeta chain sequencing, PBMC samples from trial participants were taken at day 0 and at day 28 after the second dose. Comments on this clone: Its target antigen remains unknown. Per-base quality was not reported, and no clone a single base away is much larger than it.

The CDR3 regions of human TCRbeta chains were analyzed by immunosequencing. Regarding the original processing steps: Repertoire TCRs were matched against a reference library of SARS-CoV-2-specific TCRs generated with the MIRA antigen-specificity platform. Breadth was defined as the fraction of unique TCRs that were SARS-CoV-2-associated. Depth was defined as the fraction of total T cells that were SARS-CoV-2-associated. Each spike-specific TCR was assigned to its reactive spike region and to a CD4 or CD8 class using the MIRA data. Log10-transformed breadth and depth values were compared by one-way ANOVA with Sidak's multiple comparisons tests. Entries here come from immuneACCESS through TCRdb and include only in-frame sequences with V and J called. Some clones fail to appear in such tables; in the studies checked, an unresolved V gene covers under half of the shortfall, and the cause of the remainder is unknown. V, J and clone size derive from that table, while D and trimming were established from the DNA sequence. The sample includes roughly 69,000 clones, with roughly 80% observed a single time. The leading ten clones occupy 11% to 15% of the sample.

The chain joins TRBV28 to TRBJ2-5, with the D segment possibly TRBD1 or TRBD2, each aligning over 6 bases. The receptor was isolated from an adult who received the AZD1222 COVID-19 vaccine. Sequences were derived from peripheral blood, sampled 28 days after the second AZD1222 dose. The CDR3 in this case is CASSTTGRETQYF. The DNA sequence is given as TGTGCCAGCAGCACTACAGGGAGGGAGACCCAGTACTTC.